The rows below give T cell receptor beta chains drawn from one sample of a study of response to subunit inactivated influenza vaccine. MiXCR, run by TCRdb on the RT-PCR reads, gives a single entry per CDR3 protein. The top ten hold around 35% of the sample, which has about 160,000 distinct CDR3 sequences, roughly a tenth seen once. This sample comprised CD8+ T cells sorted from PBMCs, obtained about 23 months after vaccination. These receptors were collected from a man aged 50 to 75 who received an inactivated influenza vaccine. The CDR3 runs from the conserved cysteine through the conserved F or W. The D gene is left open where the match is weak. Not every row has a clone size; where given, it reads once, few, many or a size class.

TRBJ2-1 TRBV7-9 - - CASSLTPSNEQFF TGTGCCAGCAGCTTAACCCCTTCCAATGAGCAGTTCTTC
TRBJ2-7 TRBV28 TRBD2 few CASSLYSGRSYEQYF TGTGCCAGCAGTTTATACAGCGGGAGATCCTACGAGCAGTACTTC
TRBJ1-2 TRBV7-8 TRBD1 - CASSQGTGNVYGYTF TGTGCCAGCAGCCAAGGGACAGGGAATGTTTATGGCTACACCTTC
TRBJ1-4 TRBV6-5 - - CASSYVLGGEKLFF TGTGCCAGCAGTTACGTCCTCGGGGGTGAAAAACTGTTTTTT
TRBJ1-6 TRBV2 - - CARGDHSVNSPLHF TGTGCCAGGGGGGATCATTCGGTGAATTCACCCCTCCACTTT
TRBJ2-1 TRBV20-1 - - CSAREGLQRNEQFF TGCAGTGCTAGAGAGGGACTGCAACGCAATGAGCAGTTCTTC
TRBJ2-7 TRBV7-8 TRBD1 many CASSLEGLGTAYEQYF TGTGCCAGCAGCTTAGAAGGGCTTGGGACAGCCTACGAGCAGTACTTC
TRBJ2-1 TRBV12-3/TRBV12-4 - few CASTEGVEQFF TGTGCCAGCACCGAGGGAGTTGAGCAGTTCTTC
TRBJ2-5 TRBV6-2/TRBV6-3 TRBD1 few CASSYPDRDPGETQYF TGTGCCAGCAGTTACCCGGACAGGGACCCTGGAGAGACCCAGTACTTC
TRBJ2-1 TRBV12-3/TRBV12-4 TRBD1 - CASSAWAGTGNEQFF TGTGCCAGCAGTGCTTGGGCCGGGACAGGCAATGAGCAGTTCTTC
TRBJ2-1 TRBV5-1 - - CASSLRLRDNEQFF TGCGCCAGCAGCTTGAGGTTAAGGGACAATGAGCAGTTCTTC
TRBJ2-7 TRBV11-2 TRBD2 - CASSLDKGSGYEQYF TGTGCCAGCAGCTTAGATAAGGGTAGCGGGTACGAGCAGTACTTC
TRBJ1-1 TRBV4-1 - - CASSQVFQQNTEAFF TGCGCCAGCAGCCAAGTCTTCCAGCAGAACACTGAAGCTTTCTTT
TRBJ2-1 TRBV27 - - CASSSSAGGPPDYNEQFF -
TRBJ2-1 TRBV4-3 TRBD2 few CASSQRSGGGGYNEQFF TGCGCCAGCAGCCAGAGGTCTGGCGGGGGAGGCTACAATGAGCAGTTCTTC
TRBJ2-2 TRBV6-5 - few CASSWGQRGTGELFF TGTGCCAGCAGTTGGGGACAGCGGGGCACCGGGGAGCTGTTTTTT
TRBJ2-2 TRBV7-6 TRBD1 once CASSFPKIGGFGNTGELFF TGTGCCAGCAGCTTCCCCAAGATAGGGGGCTTCGGGAACACCGGGGAGCTGTTTTTT
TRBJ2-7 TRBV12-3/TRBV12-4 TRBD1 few CASRADRGGLHEQYF TGTGCCAGCAGAGCAGACAGGGGGGGATTACACGAGCAGTACTTC
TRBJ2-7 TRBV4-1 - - CASSPAQGYEQYF TGCGCCAGCAGCCCCGCGCAGGGGTACGAGCAGTACTTC
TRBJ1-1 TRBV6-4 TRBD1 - CASSDGTGRFAEAFF TGTGCCAGCAGTGACGGGACAGGGAGGTTCGCTGAAGCTTTCTTT
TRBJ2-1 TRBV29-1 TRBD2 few CSVPGAGGPNEQFF TGCAGCGTCCCCGGGGCGGGGGGGCCAAATGAGCAGTTCTTC
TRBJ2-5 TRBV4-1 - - CASSQVLAAQETQYF TGCGCCAGCAGCCAAGTCCTGGCAGCACAAGAGACCCAGTACTTC
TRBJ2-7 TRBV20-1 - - CSAKGGSTYEQYF TGCAGTGCCAAGGGGGGGTCCACCTACGAGCAGTACTTC
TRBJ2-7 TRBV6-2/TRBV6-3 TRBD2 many CASSQQTSGRPNEQYF TGTGCCAGCAGCCAACAGACTAGCGGGAGACCTAACGAGCAGTACTTC
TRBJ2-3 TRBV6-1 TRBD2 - CASSWTSGIPDTQYF TGTGCCAGCAGCTGGACTAGCGGGATCCCAGATACGCAGTATTTT
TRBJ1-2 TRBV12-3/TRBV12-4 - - CASSLSLILNGYTF TGTGCCAGCAGTCTTAGTTTGATACTAAATGGCTACACCTTC
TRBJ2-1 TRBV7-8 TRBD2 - CASSLTLAGVSNEQFF TGTGCCAGCAGCTTAACCCTAGCGGGAGTTAGTAATGAGCAGTTCTTC
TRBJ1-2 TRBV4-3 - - CASSQEEEGFGGYTF TGCGCCAGCAGCCAAGAGGAGGAAGGGTTTGGAGGCTACACCTTC
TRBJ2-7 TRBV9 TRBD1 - CASSKTGTGGYEQYF TGTGCCAGCAGCAAAACCGGGACAGGGGGCTACGAGCAGTACTTC
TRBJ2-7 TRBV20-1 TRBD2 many CSALIPGLAGEEQYF TGCAGTGCACTAATTCCGGGACTAGCGGGAGAAGAGCAGTACTTC
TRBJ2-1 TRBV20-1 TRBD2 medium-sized CSVTSGDINEQFF TGCAGTGTGACTAGCGGTGACATCAATGAGCAGTTCTTC
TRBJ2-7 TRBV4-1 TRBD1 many CASSLGQGQGYEQYF TGCGCCAGCAGCCTGGGACAGGGACAAGGCTACGAGCAGTACTTC
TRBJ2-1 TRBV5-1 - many CASSLDGNEQFF TGTGCCAGCAGTTTAGACGGCAATGAGCAGTTCTTC
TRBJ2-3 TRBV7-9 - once CASSHRAADTQYF TGTGCCAGCAGCCACAGGGCCGCAGATACGCAGTATTTT
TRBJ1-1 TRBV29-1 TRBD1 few CSVAGDRYTEAFF TGCAGCGTTGCCGGGGACAGGTACACTGAAGCTTTCTTT
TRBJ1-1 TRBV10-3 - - CAISESKGEVTEAFF TGTGCCATCAGTGAGTCGAAGGGGGAGGTCACTGAAGCTTTCTTT
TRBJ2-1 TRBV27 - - CASSLFPYLASYNEQFF TGTGCCAGCAGTTTGTTTCCTTATCTAGCATCCTACAATGAGCAGTTCTTC
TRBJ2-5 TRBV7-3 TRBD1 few CASSSGQGGQETQYF TGTGCCAGCAGCTCGGGACAGGGGGGACAAGAGACCCAGTACTTC
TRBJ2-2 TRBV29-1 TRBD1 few CSAVRGDRLTGELFF TGCAGCGCTGTTAGGGGGGACAGGCTAACCGGGGAGCTGTTTTTT
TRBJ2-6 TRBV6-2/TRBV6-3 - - CASSYGRSGANVLTF TGTGCCAGCAGTTACGGGAGATCTGGGGCCAACGTCCTGACTTTC
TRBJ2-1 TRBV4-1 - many CASSLRPGTFYNEQFF TGCGCCAGCAGCCTTCGTCCCGGGACTTTCTACAATGAGCAGTTCTTC
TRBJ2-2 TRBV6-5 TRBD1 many CASSSTGSGELFF TGTGCCAGCAGTTCGACAGGGTCCGGGGAGCTGTTTTTT
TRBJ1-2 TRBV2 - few CATRTYNYGYTF TGTGCCACCCGGACCTATAACTATGGCTACACCTTC
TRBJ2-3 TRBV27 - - CASSILTGSDTQYF TGTGCCAGCAGTATCCTAACAGGGTCAGATACGCAGTATTTT
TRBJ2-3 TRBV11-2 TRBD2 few CASSTTSGNTDTQYF TGTGCCAGCAGTACGACTAGCGGAAACACAGATACGCAGTATTTT
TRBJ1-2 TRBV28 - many CASGPGRGYTF TGTGCCAGCGGCCCGGGACGTGGCTACACCTTC
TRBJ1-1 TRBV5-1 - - CASSLAQGTEAFF TGCGCCAGCAGCTTGGCGCAGGGCACTGAAGCTTTCTTT
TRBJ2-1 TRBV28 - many CASSLATSYNEQFF TGTGCCAGCAGTTTGGCGACCTCCTACAATGAGCAGTTCTTC
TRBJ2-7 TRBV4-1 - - CASSQEGAGPYEQYF TGCGCCAGCAGCCAAGAAGGGGCAGGACCCTACGAGCAGTACTTC
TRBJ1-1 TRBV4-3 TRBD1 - CASSQDWRAWDSEAFF TGCGCCAGCAGCCAAGACTGGAGGGCATGGGACAGTGAAGCTTTCTTT
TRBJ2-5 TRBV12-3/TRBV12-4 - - CASSPPGLQETQYF TGTGCCAGCAGTCCACCGGGACTTCAAGAGACCCAGTACTTC
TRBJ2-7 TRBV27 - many CASSLSGGYEQYF TGTGCCAGCAGTTTATCAGGGGGCTACGAGCAGTACTTC
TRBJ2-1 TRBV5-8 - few CASSFLVVNEQFF TGTGCCAGCAGCTTCCTAGTCGTGAATGAGCAGTTCTTC
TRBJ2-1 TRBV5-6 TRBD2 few CASSLSGTSYNEQFF TGTGCCAGCAGCCTTAGCGGGACCTCCTACAATGAGCAGTTCTTC
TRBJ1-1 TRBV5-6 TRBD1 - CASSSETGSLKEAFF TGTGCCAGCAGCTCAGAGACAGGGTCGCTAAAAGAAGCTTTCTTT
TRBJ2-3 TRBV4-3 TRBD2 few CASSQAGGTSSRDTQYF TGCGCCAGCAGCCAAGCTGGTGGGACTAGCTCCCGAGATACGCAGTATTTT
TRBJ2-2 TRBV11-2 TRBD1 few CASSPWTGGTGELFF TGTGCCAGCAGCCCCTGGACAGGGGGCACCGGGGAGCTGTTTTTT